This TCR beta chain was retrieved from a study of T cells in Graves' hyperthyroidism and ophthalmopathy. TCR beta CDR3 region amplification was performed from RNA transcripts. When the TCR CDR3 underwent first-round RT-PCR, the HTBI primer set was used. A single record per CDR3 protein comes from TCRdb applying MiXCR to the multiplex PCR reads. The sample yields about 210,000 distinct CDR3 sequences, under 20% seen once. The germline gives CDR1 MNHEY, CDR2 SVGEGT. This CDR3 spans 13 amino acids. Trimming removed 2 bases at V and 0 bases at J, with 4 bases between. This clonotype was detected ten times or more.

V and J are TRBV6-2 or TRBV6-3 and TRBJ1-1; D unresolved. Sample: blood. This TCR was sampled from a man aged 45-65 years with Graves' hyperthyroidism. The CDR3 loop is CASSYRLNTEAFF. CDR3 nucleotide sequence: TGTGCCAGCAGTTACAGGTTGAACACTGAAGCTTTCTTT.